The clone carrying this T cell receptor (beta chain) showed up many times. As yet, its antigen is unknown. The data derive from a study of T cells after posttransplantation cyclophosphamide. The study, taken as a whole, reports: Later blood repertoires were often dominated by clones from the donor CD8+ memory compartment. Skin or GI-infiltrating T cells shared few TRB sequences with blood.

CDR3 size: 15 residues. Measured with immunoSEQ multiplex PCR; TCRdb has only the in-frame clones, and not every one. The record shows 30,000 to 50,000 clones for this sample, with no singletons present. The TCR sequence derives from a woman between 45 and 60 years old in good health and a related stem cell transplant donor. The chain is built from TRBV21-1 and TRBJ1-2; the table assigns TRBD1, which was not confirmed against the DNA. TRBV21-1 counts as a pseudogene. The source material was PBMCs. This CDR3 is CASSKGFGDTDGYTF. The CDR3 DNA is TGTGCCAGCAGCAAAGGGTTCGGGGACACAGATGGCTACACCTTC.